What follows are 16 T cell receptor beta chains derived from one specimen sequenced in a study of T-cell memory formation after mild COVID-19. TCRdb re-analysed the 5' RACE reads in MiXCR, keeping a single row per CDR3 protein. The sample holds approximately 290,000 distinct CDR3 sequences, 7% to 10% seen once. Source material: PBMCs or a T cell subset sorted from them (not recorded which). The receptors shown here come from a man aged 18 to 29 who had mild COVID-19 (a few samples of this study predate the infection). Cell type and time point are not known.

The chain links TRBV7-3 to TRBJ2-6, with D uncertain. The CDR3 is 15 residues long. The germline V and J ends were trimmed by 5 bases and 2 bases, with 10 bases remaining between them. Per germline, CDR1 SGHTA and CDR2 FQGTGA. This CDR3 is CASSERLAGANVLTF. DNA of the CDR3: TGTGCCAGCAGCGAAAGGCTGGCTGGGGCCAACGTCCTGACTTTC. Full variable domain (missing parts from reference TRBV7-3 and TRBJ2-6): GAGVSQTPSNKVTEKGKYVELRCDPISGHTALYWYRQSLGQGPEFLIYFQGTGAADDSGLPNDRFFAVRPEGSVSTLKIQRTERGDSAVYLCASSERLAGANVLTFGAGSRLTVL.

The gene calls are TRBV5-1 and TRBJ2-2; 7 bases map to TRBD1. V trimming: 4 bases; J trimming: 6 bases; junction bases outside the gene matches: 6. CDR1 SGHRS and CDR2 YFSETQ come from the germline V gene. The CDR3 covers 14 residues. CDR3 sequence (DNA): TGCGCCAGCAGCCTTAACAGGGGTCCCGGGGAGCTGTTTTTT. Its protein product is CASSLNRGPGELFF.

This clonotype has just a few counts. The chain carries TRBV9 and TRBJ2-3; TRBD2 aligns across 14 bases. This CDR3 contains 16 residues. The V gene end was trimmed by 3 bases and the J gene end by 1 base; junction bases not matched to a gene: 1. Germline assignment: CDR1 SGDLS and CDR2 YYNGEE. The CDR3 DNA reads as TGTGCCAGCAGCGGACTAGCGGGGGGGGGCACAGATACGCAGTATTTT. Encoded protein: CASSGLAGGGTDTQYF.

The chain links TRBV20-1 to TRBJ1-3, with 9 bases matching TRBD1. CDR1 is DFQATT, CDR2 SNEGSKA, per germline (reference sequence). CDR3 length: 15 amino acids. V lost 6 bases to trimming and J lost 0 bases; unmatched junction nucleotides: 6. For the CDR3, the DNA is TGCAGTGCACCCGACAGGGGGACCTCTGGAAACACCATATATTTT. This codes for CSAPDRGTSGNTIYF.

This sequence joins TRBV12-3 or TRBV12-4 and TRBJ1-3, with 11 bases that match TRBD1. Trimming cost V 3 bases and J 0 bases; bases outside gene matches: 4. CDR3 length: 17 amino acids. For the CDR3, the DNA is TGTGCCAGCAGTTTCTCCGGGACAGGGGGCTCTGGAAACACCATATATTTT. It is translated as CASSFSGTGGSGNTIYF.

The gene calls are TRBV28 and TRBJ2-7, with TRBD2 matching 9 bases. Germline V gives CDR1 MDHEN, CDR2 SYDVKM. Trimming removed 3 bases from V and 9 bases from J; junction bases left unmatched: 6. CDR3 length: 13 amino acids. The CDR3 reads CASSFLAGKTQYV. The CDR3 DNA reads TGTGCCAGCAGTTTCCTAGCGGGGAAAACGCAGTACGTC.

This chain joins TRBV4-1 and TRBJ2-7; TRBD2 matches at 10 bases. The junction had 3 bases not matched to a gene; V was cut back by 1 base and J by 3 bases. This CDR3 region has 15 residues. CDR1 is MGHRA and CDR2 is YSYEKL in the germline V gene. CDR3 in amino acids: CASSQATSGDYEQYF. Written as DNA, the CDR3 is TGCGCCAGCAGCCAAGCTACTAGCGGGGACTACGAGCAGTACTTC.

Only a few counts were recorded for this clonotype. The genes are TRBV24-1 and TRBJ2-5, with TRBD1 matching over 7 bases. Germline V lookup: CDR1 KGHDR, CDR2 SFDVKD. Losses at the gene ends were 3 bases for V and 3 bases for J; bases not matched to a gene: 9. The CDR3 consists of 16 residues. The CDR3 is CATSDPTGDREETQYF. The CDR3 DNA sequence: TGTGCCACCAGTGATCCTACAGGGGATAGGGAAGAGACCCAGTACTTC.

This clonotype has at least ten counts. The J gene is TRBJ1-1, the V gene TRBV5-1; 9 bases are shared with TRBD1. The CDR3 runs to 16 residues. V dropped 3 bases and J dropped 1; count of bases not matched to a gene: 7. Germline CDR1 SGHRS, CDR2 YFSETQ. The CDR3 region has the DNA TGCGCCAGCAGCTCGACCCCGGGACAGGGGAACACTGAAGCTTTCTTT. This encodes CASSSTPGQGNTEAFF.

This clonotype was picked up many times. This chain joins TRBV6-6 and TRBJ1-4; D gene uncertain. The germline CDR1 and CDR2 sequences are MNHNY and SVGAGI (reference sequence). The CDR3 is made up of 12 amino acids. Trimming removed 8 bases from V and 8 bases from J, with 12 bases in between. The CDR3 sequence: CASGVSAEKLFF. DNA of the CDR3: TGTGCCAGCGGCGTGTCAGCAGAAAAACTGTTTTTT.

This rearrangement joins TRBV7-2 to TRBJ1-3, with no clear D. Germline loops: CDR1 SGHTA, CDR2 FQGNSA. The ends were cut back, 0 bases at V and 4 bases at J, with 13 bases in the middle. The CDR3 has 16 amino acids. This chain's CDR3 is CASSLAYRPTGNTIYF. CDR3 bases: TGTGCCAGCAGCTTAGCGTATCGTCCCACGGGAAACACCATATATTTT.

This clonotype was recorded a few times. The chain couples TRBV7-3 to TRBJ2-3, with a weak D call TRBD1 (5 bases). The CDR3 sequence is 14 residues long. CDR1 is SGHTA and CDR2 is FQGTGA in the germline V gene. The ends were cut back, 3 bases at V and 6 bases at J, with 13 bases in the middle. The CDR3 protein is CASSFGHTVDTQYF. CDR3 in DNA: TGTGCCAGCAGCTTCGGACATACGGTCGATACGCAGTATTTT.

Only a few counts were recorded for this clonotype. The chain carries TRBV2 and TRBJ1-2; D call uncertain. V was clipped by 8 bases and J by 2 bases, with 15 bases between them. The CDR3 consists of 14 residues. Looked up from germline, CDR1 is SNHLY and CDR2 is FYNNEI. CDR3 bases: TGTGCCAGCCGCCTCTCTCGGTCCAACTATGGCTACACCTTC. Translated, it gives CASRLSRSNYGYTF.

This clonotype has at least ten counts. V and J are TRBV12-3 or TRBV12-4 and TRBJ2-3, with 8 bases that match TRBD1. The CDR3 is 16 residues long. With V trimmed by 5 bases and J by 0 bases, 7 bases remained unmatched. Here the CDR3 DNA reads TGTGCCAGCAGTCAGGGGGCCGCGTTAAGCACAGATACGCAGTATTTT. It encodes CASSQGAALSTDTQYF.

This CDR3 reads CASSLETINTEAFF. CDR3 bases: TGTGCCAGCAGTTTGGAGACAATCAACACTGAAGCTTTCTTT. The chain employs TRBV12-3 or TRBV12-4 and TRBJ1-1; D gene unclear. This CDR3 is built from 14 residues. V lost 3 bases to trimming and J lost 2 bases, with 10 bases between them.

This clonotype showed up many times. The chain links TRBV7-3 to TRBJ2-2; D not resolved. V lost 2 bases and J lost 0, with 16 bases in between. The CDR3 is 18 residues long. Germline V gene data show CDR1 as SGHTA and CDR2 as FQGTGA. The CDR3 DNA reads TGTGCCAGCAGCTTAGTCGCCCTAAGAGGCGCGAACACCGGGGAGCTGTTTTTT. This sequence encodes CASSLVALRGANTGELFF.